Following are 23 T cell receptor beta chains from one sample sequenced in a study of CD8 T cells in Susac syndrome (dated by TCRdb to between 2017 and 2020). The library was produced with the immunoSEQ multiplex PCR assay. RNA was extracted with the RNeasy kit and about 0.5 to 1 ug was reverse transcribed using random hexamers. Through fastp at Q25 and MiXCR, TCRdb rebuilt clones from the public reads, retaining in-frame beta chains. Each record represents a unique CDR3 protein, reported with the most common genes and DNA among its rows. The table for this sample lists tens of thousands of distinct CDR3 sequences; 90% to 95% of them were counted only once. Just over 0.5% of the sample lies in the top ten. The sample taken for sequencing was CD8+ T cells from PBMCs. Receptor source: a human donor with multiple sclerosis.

The CDR3 DNA sequence: TGCAGTGCTAGAGATCCAGGGGCTACGGATACGCAGTATTTT. Protein product: CSARDPGATDTQYF. The rearrangement joins TRBV20-1 to TRBJ2-3, with a tentative D call TRBD1 (6 bases). CDR3 size: 14 residues. The germline V and J ends were trimmed by 0 bases and 6 bases, with 13 bases remaining between them. CDR1 DFQATT and CDR2 SNEGSKA come from the germline V gene (reference sequence).

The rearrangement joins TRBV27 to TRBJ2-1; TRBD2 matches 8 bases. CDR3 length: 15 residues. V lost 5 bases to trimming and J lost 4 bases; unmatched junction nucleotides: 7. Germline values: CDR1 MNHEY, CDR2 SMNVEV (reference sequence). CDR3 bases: TGTGCCAGCAGTCCCCACACTAGCGGTTACAATGAGCAGTTCTTC. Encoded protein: CASSPHTSGYNEQFF.

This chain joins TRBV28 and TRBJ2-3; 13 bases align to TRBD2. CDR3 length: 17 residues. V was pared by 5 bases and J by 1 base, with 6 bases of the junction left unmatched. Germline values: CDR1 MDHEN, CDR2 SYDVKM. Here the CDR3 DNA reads TGTGCCAGCAGTCAACCGGGACTAGCGGGGCGCACAGATACGCAGTATTTT. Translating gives CASSQPGLAGRTDTQYF.

This chain's CDR3 is CASKVQGGNSPLHF. CDR3 coding DNA: TGTGCCAGCAAAGTACAGGGAGGGAATTCACCCCTCCACTTT. The V and J genes are TRBV28 and TRBJ1-6, with D maybe TRBD1 (6 bases). The V gene's germline CDR1 is MDHEN and CDR2 SYDVKM. The CDR3 is made up of 14 amino acids. Trimming shortened V by 7 bases and J by 7 bases, and 14 bases separated the two germline ends.

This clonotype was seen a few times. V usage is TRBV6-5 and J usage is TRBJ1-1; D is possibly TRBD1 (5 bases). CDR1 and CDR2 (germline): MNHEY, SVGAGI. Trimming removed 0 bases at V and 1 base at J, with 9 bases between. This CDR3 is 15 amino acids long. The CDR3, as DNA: TGTGCCAGCAGTTACTCACCGACAGAGAACACTGAAGCTTTCTTT. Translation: CASSYSPTENTEAFF.

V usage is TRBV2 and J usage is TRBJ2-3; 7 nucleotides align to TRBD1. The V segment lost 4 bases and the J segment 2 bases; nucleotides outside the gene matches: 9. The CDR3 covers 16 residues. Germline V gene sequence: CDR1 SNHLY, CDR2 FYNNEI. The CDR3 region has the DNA TGTGCCAGCAGTGCGTCGTGGGACAGCCTCACAGATACGCAGTATTTT. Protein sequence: CASSASWDSLTDTQYF. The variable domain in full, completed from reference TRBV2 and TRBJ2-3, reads EPEVTQTPSHQVTQMGQEVILRCVPISNHLYFYWYRQILGQKVEFLVSFYNNEISEKSEIFDDQFSVERPDGSNFTLKIRSTKLEDSAMYFCASSASWDSLTDTQYFGPGTRLTVL.

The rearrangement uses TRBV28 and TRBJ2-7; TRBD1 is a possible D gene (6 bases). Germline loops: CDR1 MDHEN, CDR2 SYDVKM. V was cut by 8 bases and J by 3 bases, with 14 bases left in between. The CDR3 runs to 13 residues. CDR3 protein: CASLKLQGYEQYF. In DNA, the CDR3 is TGTGCCAGCCTGAAATTACAGGGCTACGAGCAGTACTTC.

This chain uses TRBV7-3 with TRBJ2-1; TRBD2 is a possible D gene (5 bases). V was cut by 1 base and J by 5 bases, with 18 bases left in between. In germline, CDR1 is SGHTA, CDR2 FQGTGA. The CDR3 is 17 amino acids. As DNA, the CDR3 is TGTGCCAGCAGCTTAAGCGGGCAGCGCCAGTCCCACAATGAGCAGTTCTTC. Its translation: CASSLSGQRQSHNEQFF.

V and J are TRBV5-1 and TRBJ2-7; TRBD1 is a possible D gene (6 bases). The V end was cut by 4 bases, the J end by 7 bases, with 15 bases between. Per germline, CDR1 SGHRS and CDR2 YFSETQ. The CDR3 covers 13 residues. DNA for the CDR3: TGCGCCAGCAGCCCTGACAGGATACGAGAGCAGTACTTC. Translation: CASSPDRIREQYF. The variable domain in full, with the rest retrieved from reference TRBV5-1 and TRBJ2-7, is KAGVTQTPRYLIKTRGQQVTLSCSPISGHRSVSWYQQTPGQGLQFLFEYFSETQRNKGNFPGRFSGRQFSNSRSEMNVSTLELGDSALYLCASSPDRIREQYFGPGTRLTVT.

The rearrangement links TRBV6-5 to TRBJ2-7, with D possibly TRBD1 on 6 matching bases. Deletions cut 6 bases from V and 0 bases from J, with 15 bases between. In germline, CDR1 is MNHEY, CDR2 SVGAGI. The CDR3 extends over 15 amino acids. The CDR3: CASSSPQGSSYEQYF. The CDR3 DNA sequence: TGTGCCAGCAGCTCCCCCCAGGGGTCCTCCTACGAGCAGTACTTC.

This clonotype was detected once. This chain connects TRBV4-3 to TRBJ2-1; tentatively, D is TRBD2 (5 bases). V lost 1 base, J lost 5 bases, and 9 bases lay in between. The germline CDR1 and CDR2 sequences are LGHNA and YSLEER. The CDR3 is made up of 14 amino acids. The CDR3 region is CASSQGPADNEQFF. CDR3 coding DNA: TGCGCCAGCAGCCAAGGCCCAGCGGACAATGAGCAGTTCTTC.

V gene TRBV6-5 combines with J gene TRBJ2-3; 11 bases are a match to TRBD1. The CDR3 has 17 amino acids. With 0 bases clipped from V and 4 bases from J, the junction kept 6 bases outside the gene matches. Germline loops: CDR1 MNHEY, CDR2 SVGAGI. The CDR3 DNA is TGTGCCAGCAGTTACTCGGGGACAGGGGGTGAAGCAGATACGCAGTATTTT. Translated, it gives CASSYSGTGGEADTQYF.

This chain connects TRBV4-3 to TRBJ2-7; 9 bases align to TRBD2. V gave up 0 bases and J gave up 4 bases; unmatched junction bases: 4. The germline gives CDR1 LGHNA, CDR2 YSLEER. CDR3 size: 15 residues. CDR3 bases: TGCGCCAGCAGCCAAGAGCCTAGCGGGGTTTACGAGCAGTACTTC. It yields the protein CASSQEPSGVYEQYF.

CDR3 protein: CASSYSGANVLTF. CDR3 coding DNA: TGTGCCAGTAGTTATTCTGGGGCCAACGTCCTGACTTTC. The rearrangement joins TRBV19 to TRBJ2-6, with no clear D. The CDR3 has 13 amino acids. The V end was cut by 5 bases, the J end by 1 base, with 3 bases between. Germline V gives CDR1 LNHDA, CDR2 SQIVND (reference sequence).

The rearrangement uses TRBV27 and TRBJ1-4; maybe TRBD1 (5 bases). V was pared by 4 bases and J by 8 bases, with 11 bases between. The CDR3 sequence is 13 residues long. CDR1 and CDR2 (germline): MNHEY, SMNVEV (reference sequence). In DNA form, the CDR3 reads TGTGCCAGCAGTTCTTTGGACATGGAAAAACTGTTTTTT. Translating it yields CASSSLDMEKLFF.

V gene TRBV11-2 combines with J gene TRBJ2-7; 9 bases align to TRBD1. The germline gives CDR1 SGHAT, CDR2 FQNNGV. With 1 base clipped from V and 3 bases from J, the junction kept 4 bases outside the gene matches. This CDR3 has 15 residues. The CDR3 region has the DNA TGTGCCAGCAGCTTAGCTTGGACAGGGGACTACGAGCAGTACTTC. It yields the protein CASSLAWTGDYEQYF.

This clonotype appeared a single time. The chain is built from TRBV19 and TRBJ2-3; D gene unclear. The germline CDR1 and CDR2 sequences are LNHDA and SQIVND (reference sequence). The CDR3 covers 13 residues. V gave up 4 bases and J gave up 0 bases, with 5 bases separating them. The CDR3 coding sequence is TGTGCCAGTAGTACCCTGAGCACAGATACGCAGTATTTT. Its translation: CASSTLSTDTQYF. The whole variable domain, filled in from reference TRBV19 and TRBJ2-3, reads DGGITQSPKYLFRKEGQNVTLSCEQNLNHDAMYWYRQDPGQGLRLIYYSQIVNDFQKGDIAEGYSVSREKKESFPLTVTSAQKNPTAFYLCASSTLSTDTQYFGPGTRLTVL.

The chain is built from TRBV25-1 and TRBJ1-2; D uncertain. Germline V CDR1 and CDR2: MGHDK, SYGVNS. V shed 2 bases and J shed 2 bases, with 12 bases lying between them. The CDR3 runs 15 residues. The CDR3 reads CASSERGHSNYGYTF. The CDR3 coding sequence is TGTGCCAGCAGTGAACGAGGGCACTCCAACTATGGCTACACCTTC.

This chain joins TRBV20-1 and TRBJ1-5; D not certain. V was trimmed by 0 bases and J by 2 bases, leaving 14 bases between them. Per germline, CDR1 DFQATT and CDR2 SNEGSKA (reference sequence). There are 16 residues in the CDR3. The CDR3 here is CSARDIRDYGNQPQHF. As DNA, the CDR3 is TGCAGTGCTAGAGATATCCGAGACTATGGCAATCAGCCCCAGCATTTT.

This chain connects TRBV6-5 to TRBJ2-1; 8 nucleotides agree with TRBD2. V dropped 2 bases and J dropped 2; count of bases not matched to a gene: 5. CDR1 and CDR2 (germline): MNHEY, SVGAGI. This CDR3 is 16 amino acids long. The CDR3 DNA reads TGTGCCAGCAGTTACATAGCGGGGATCACCTACAATGAGCAGTTCTTC. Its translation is CASSYIAGITYNEQFF.

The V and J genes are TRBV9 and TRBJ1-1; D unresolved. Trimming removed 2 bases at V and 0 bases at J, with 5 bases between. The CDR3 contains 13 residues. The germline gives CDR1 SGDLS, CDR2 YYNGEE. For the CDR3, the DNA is TGTGCCAGCAGCGTGGCCGTGAACACTGAAGCTTTCTTT. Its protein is CASSVAVNTEAFF.

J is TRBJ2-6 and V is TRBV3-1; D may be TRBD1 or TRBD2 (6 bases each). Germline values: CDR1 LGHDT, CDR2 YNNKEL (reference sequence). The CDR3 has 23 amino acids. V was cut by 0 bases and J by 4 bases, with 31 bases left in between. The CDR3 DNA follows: TGTGCCAGCAGCCAAGATGGCCCGGGGGCGCCGCGGGACCTATTGCTCGGGGCCAACGTCCTGACTTTC. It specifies CASSQDGPGAPRDLLLGANVLTF.

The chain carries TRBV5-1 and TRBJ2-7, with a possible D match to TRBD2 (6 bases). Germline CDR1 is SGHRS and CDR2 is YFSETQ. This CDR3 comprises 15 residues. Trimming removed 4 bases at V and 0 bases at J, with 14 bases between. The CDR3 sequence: CASSKGLGSSYEQYF. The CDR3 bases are TGCGCCAGCAGCAAAGGACTCGGGAGCTCCTACGAGCAGTACTTC.